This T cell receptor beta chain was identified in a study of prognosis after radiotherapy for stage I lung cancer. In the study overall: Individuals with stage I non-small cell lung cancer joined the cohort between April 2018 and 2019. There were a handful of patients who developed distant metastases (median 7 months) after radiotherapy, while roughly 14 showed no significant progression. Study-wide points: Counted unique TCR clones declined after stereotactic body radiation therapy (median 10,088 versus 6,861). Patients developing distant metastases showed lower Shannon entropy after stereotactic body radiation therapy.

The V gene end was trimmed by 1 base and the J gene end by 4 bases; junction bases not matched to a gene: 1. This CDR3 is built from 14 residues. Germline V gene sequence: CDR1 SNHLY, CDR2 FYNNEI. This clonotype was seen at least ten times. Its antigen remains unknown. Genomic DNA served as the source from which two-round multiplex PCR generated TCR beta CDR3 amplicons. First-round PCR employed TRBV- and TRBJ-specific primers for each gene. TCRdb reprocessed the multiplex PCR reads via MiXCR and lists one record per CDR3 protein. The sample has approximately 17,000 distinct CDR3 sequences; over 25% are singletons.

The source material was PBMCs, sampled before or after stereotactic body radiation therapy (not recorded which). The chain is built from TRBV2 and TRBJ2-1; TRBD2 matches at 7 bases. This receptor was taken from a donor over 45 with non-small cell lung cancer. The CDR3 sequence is CASSEEGGYNEQFF. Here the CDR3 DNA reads TGTGCCAGCAGTGAAGAGGGAGGGTACAATGAGCAGTTCTTC.